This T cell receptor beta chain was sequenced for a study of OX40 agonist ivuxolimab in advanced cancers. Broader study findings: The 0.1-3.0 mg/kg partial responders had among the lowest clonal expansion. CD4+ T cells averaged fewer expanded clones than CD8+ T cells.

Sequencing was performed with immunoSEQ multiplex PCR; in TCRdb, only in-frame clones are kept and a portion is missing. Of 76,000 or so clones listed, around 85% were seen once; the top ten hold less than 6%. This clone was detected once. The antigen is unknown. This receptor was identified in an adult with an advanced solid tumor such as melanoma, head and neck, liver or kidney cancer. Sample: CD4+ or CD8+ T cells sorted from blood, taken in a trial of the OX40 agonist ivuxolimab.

The CDR3 protein is CASSIQGAETQYF. The DNA for the CDR3 is TGTGCCAGTAGTATTCAGGGGGCAGAGACCCAGTACTTC. The genes are TRBV19 and TRBJ2-5; the match to TRBD1 covers 8 bases. The V gene's germline CDR1 is LNHDA and CDR2 SQIVND (reference sequence). V lost 3 bases and J lost 4; bases outside the gene matches: 1. The CDR3 is 13 amino acids.